A single sample gave rise to the 25 T cell receptor beta chains below, sequenced in a study of blood T cell repertoires in COVID-19. The assay was immunoSEQ multiplex PCR, and TCRdb's table has in-frame clones only and misses some. The sample has tens of thousands of clones, about 87% seen once; the top ten hold 8.5% to 9.5%. The sequenced sample consisted of peripheral blood. The source of these receptors is a human donor in a cohort sampled during active COVID-19.

The chain recombines TRBV19 with TRBJ2-3; a possible D gene is TRBD2 (6 bases). Per the germline V gene, CDR1 is LNHDA and CDR2 is SQIVND (reference sequence). Trimming left V 8 bases short and J 4 bases short, with 10 bases between. The CDR3 contains 12 residues. The DNA of the CDR3 is TGTGCCAGTCGCGGGGCCGCAGATACGCAGTATTTT. Amino acid sequence: CASRGAADTQYF. Looking up the rest from reference TRBV19 and TRBJ2-3 gives the full variable domain: DGGITQSPKYLFRKEGQNVTLSCEQNLNHDAMYWYRQDPGQGLRLIYYSQIVNDFQKGDIAEGYSVSREKKESFPLTVTSAQKNPTAFYLCASRGAADTQYFGPGTRLTVL.

CDR3 nucleotide sequence: TGTGCCAGCAGAGCGACAGTTTCTGAAGCTTTCTTT. This codes for CASRATVSEAFF. The chain couples TRBV6-5 to TRBJ1-1, with D possibly being TRBD1 (5 bases). V was shortened by 6 bases and J by 6 bases, with 11 bases between the two germline ends. CDR3 length: 12 residues. Germline values: CDR1 MNHEY, CDR2 SVGAGI.

The CDR3 region is CATSGRGSTDTQYF. Written as DNA, the CDR3 is TGTGCCACCAGTGGGCGGGGCTCCACAGATACGCAGTATTTT. This chain connects TRBV24-1 to TRBJ2-3; possible D gene TRBD2, 6 bases. Trimming stripped 5 bases from V and 2 bases from J, with 10 bases between. CDR3 size: 14 residues. Looked up from germline, CDR1 is KGHDR and CDR2 is SFDVKD.

In this sample, this clone turned up a few times. V and J are TRBV27 and TRBJ2-1, with TRBD2 matching over 9 bases. The CDR3 runs 15 residues. Germline assignment: CDR1 MNHEY and CDR2 SMNVEV (reference sequence). Unmatched junction bases numbered 8, after V lost 3 bases and J lost 8 bases. The chain's CDR3 is CASSFSAGGMDEQFF. Here the CDR3 DNA reads TGTGCCAGCAGTTTCTCAGCGGGAGGAATGGATGAGCAGTTCTTC.

V and J are TRBV30 and TRBJ1-6; D unresolved. This CDR3 is 16 amino acids long. V was trimmed by 3 bases and J by 5 bases, leaving 17 bases between them. The V gene's germline CDR1 is GTSNPN and CDR2 SVGIG (reference sequence). The CDR3 region has the DNA TGTGCCTGGAGGCCCCCGGGAACTGGGGATAATTCACCCCTCCACTTT. Its translation is CAWRPPGTGDNSPLHF.

The V and J genes are TRBV28 and TRBJ1-2, with unresolved D. The CDR3 loop spans 12 amino acids. Germline assignment: CDR1 MDHEN and CDR2 SYDVKM. The germline V and J ends were trimmed by 3 bases and 5 bases, with 7 bases remaining between them. CDR3 nucleotide sequence: TGTGCCAGCAGTTTCCAGTCTTATGGCTACACCTTC. Translating it yields CASSFQSYGYTF.

This clone was picked up a small number of times. The chain is built from TRBV7-2 and TRBJ2-1; D possibly corresponds to TRBD2 (8 bases). Germline V gene sequence: CDR1 SGHTA, CDR2 FQGNSA. The V gene lost 6 bases and the J gene lost 6 bases, with 18 bases spanning the gap. The CDR3 has 15 residues. The DNA of the CDR3 is TGTGCCAGCAGACCAGGGGGGACTAGAGGCAATGAGCAGTTCTTC. The encoded protein is CASRPGGTRGNEQFF.

This clone was seen just once. V usage is TRBV5-1 and J usage is TRBJ2-4; TRBD1 matches at 7 bases. Germline CDR1 and CDR2: SGHRS and YFSETQ. This CDR3 has 14 residues. Losses at the gene ends were 4 bases for V and 3 bases for J; bases not matched to a gene: 4. CDR3 sequence: CASSPGTDKNIQYF. The CDR3 DNA reads TGCGCCAGCAGCCCCGGGACAGACAAAAACATTCAGTACTTC.

The gene calls are TRBV19 and TRBJ2-7; TRBD1 aligns across 9 bases. V shed 5 bases, J shed 3 bases, and the junction held 8 bases outside the gene matches. The CDR3 is made up of 15 amino acids. Germline lookup yields CDR1 LNHDA and CDR2 SQIVND (reference sequence). The DNA for the CDR3 is TGTGCCAGTAGTCCCACAGGGGGCGCTTTCTACGAGCAGTACTTC. Its translation is CASSPTGGAFYEQYF.

This clone was seen only once. The V and J genes are TRBV5-1 and TRBJ1-1, with D possibly being TRBD1 (6 bases). The CDR3 length is 14 residues. The V gene lost 0 bases and the J gene lost 8 bases, with 14 bases spanning the gap. Germline CDR1 SGHRS, CDR2 YFSETQ. The CDR3 reads CASSLAQTGIEAFF. CDR3 DNA: TGCGCCAGCAGCTTGGCCCAGACAGGAATCGAAGCTTTCTTT.

The chain is built from TRBV11-2 and TRBJ2-5, with D possibly being TRBD2 (5 bases). Trimming removed 1 base at V and 5 bases at J, with 17 bases between. CDR1 is SGHAT, CDR2 FQNNGV, per germline. This CDR3 is 16 amino acids long. CDR3 in amino acids: CASSLGREIFYETQYF. The CDR3 DNA reads as TGTGCCAGCAGCTTAGGAAGGGAGATATTTTACGAGACCCAGTACTTC.

The genes are TRBV21-1 and TRBJ1-2; no check of the table's D call, TRBD1, against the DNA was made. TRBV21-1 is a recognized pseudogene. The length of the CDR3 is 19 residues. The CDR3 sequence is CASSRPSRDTKSLNYGYTF. CDR3 DNA: TGTGCCAGCAGCAGGCCCTCCCGGGACACCAAAAGCCTAAACTATGGCTACACCTTC.

The chain uses TRBV2 and TRBJ2-6; 9 nucleotides match TRBD1. Germline V gene data show CDR1 as SNHLY and CDR2 as FYNNEI. V shed 5 bases and J 0 bases; nucleotides not matched to a gene: 8. The CDR3 has 18 residues. The CDR3 DNA reads TGTGCCAGCAGTCTAAGCGGGACAGGGACCTCTGGGGCCAACGTCCTGACTTTC. Translating it yields CASSLSGTGTSGANVLTF.

This chain uses TRBV27 with TRBJ2-2; maybe TRBD2 (6 bases). This CDR3 comprises 15 residues. Between the trimmed V and J ends, which lost 5 bases and 4 bases, there was a span of 14 bases. Germline assignment: CDR1 MNHEY and CDR2 SMNVEV (reference sequence). Here the CDR3 reads CASSPSAGPTGELFF. CDR3 DNA sequence: TGTGCCAGCAGTCCCTCTGCGGGGCCCACCGGGGAGCTGTTTTTT.

The chain recombines TRBV5-5 with TRBJ1-5; D unresolved. This CDR3 is 15 amino acids long. The germline gives CDR1 SGHKS, CDR2 YYEKEE (reference sequence). Trimming stripped 2 bases from V and 9 bases from J, with 18 bases between. The CDR3 nucleotides read TGTGCCAGCAGCTTCCGGCTGACACCGGATCGGCCCCAGCATTTT. Translating gives CASSFRLTPDRPQHF.

There are a few counts of this clone. This chain uses TRBV19 with TRBJ2-7; no clear D. The CDR3 consists of 15 residues. Trimming shortened V by 6 bases and J by 0 bases, and 15 bases separated the two germline ends. CDR1 is LNHDA, CDR2 SQIVND, per germline (reference sequence). The CDR3 sequence is CASSPLGRSSYEQYF. In nucleotides, the CDR3 is TGTGCCAGTAGCCCCCTGGGCAGAAGCTCCTACGAGCAGTACTTC.

V usage is TRBV18 and J usage is TRBJ1-6; D is possibly TRBD1 (5 bases). Trimming pared 3 bases from V and 7 bases from J, leaving 10 bases between. The CDR3 has 14 amino acids. Per germline, CDR1 KGHSH and CDR2 LQKENI. The CDR3 DNA is TGTGCCAGCTCACCTGAGACAGCAAATTCACCCCTCCACTTT. It yields the protein CASSPETANSPLHF.

The chain carries TRBV19 and TRBJ1-5; D remains ambiguous. Looked up from germline, CDR1 is LNHDA and CDR2 is SQIVND (reference sequence). This CDR3 has 13 amino acids. Deletions cut 0 bases from V and 6 bases from J, with 6 bases between. The CDR3 DNA sequence: TGTGCCAGTAGTATAGAGCGAGGTCAGCCCCAGCATTTT. It translates to CASSIERGQPQHF.

The chain combines TRBV19 with TRBJ1-5; no reliable D call. Germline CDR1 LNHDA, CDR2 SQIVND (reference sequence). Trimming left V 5 bases short and J 3 bases short, with 8 bases between. The CDR3 spans 13 residues. The CDR3 sequence is CASSSGFNQPQHF. The CDR3 bases are TGTGCCAGTAGTTCAGGATTCAATCAGCCCCAGCATTTT. Variable domain in full (rest from reference TRBV19 and TRBJ1-5): DGGITQSPKYLFRKEGQNVTLSCEQNLNHDAMYWYRQDPGQGLRLIYYSQIVNDFQKGDIAEGYSVSREKKESFPLTVTSAQKNPTAFYLCASSSGFNQPQHFGDGTRLSIL.

The chain employs TRBV6-4 and TRBJ2-1; 8 bases match TRBD2. With 5 bases clipped from V and 8 bases from J, the junction kept 5 bases outside the gene matches. The CDR3 is 13 residues long. The germline V gene has CDR1 MRHNA and CDR2 SNTAGT. The CDR3, as DNA: TGTGCCAGCAGTCCGGGAGGGATCGATGAGCAGTTCTTC. Translating it yields CASSPGGIDEQFF.

The chain recombines TRBV7-9 with TRBJ1-3; D perhaps matches TRBD1 (6 bases). Germline lookup yields CDR1 SEHNR and CDR2 FQNEAQ (reference sequence). Trimming took off 1 base at V and 3 bases at J, with 13 bases between the two ends. CDR3 length: 16 residues. The CDR3 DNA reads as TGTGCCAGCAGCTTAGTATCAGGGGCTAGTGGAAACACCATATATTTT. This gives the protein CASSLVSGASGNTIYF.

The chain combines TRBV29-1 with TRBJ2-5; 8 positions match TRBD2. V was pared by 3 bases and J by 3 bases, with 6 bases of the junction left unmatched. Germline CDR1 and CDR2: SQVTM and ANQGSEA. The length of the CDR3 is 14 residues. The CDR3 protein is CSVDYSRGEETQYF. The CDR3 nucleotides are TGCAGCGTTGATTATTCGCGGGGGGAAGAGACCCAGTACTTC. Together with reference TRBV29-1 and TRBJ2-5, the CDR3 gives the full variable domain: SAVISQKPSRDICQRGTSLTIQCQVDSQVTMMFWYRQQPGQSLTLIATANQGSEATYESGFVIDKFPISRPNLTFSTLTVSNMSPEDSSIYLCSVDYSRGEETQYFGPGTRLLVL.

The rearrangement links TRBV6-6 to TRBJ2-1; D is uncertain. V was cut by 2 bases and J by 8 bases, with 4 bases left in between. The V gene's germline CDR1 is MNHNY and CDR2 SVGAGI (reference sequence). The length of the CDR3 is 11 residues. This CDR3 is CASSYRDEQFF. The CDR3 nucleotides are TGTGCCAGCAGTTACCGGGATGAGCAGTTCTTC.

The V call is TRBV5-1, the J call TRBJ1-5, with no clear D. Trimming removed 0 bases at V and 6 bases at J, with 13 bases between. Looked up from germline, CDR1 is SGHRS and CDR2 is YFSETQ. The CDR3 extends over 15 amino acids. DNA of the CDR3: TGCGCCAGCAGCTTGGCCCGGGAGGAGGCTCAGCCCCAGCATTTT. This translates into CASSLAREEAQPQHF.

This rearrangement joins TRBV2 to TRBJ1-5; D may be TRBD1 (5 bases). This CDR3 spans 13 amino acids. From germline, CDR1 is SNHLY and CDR2 FYNNEI. V was pared by 7 bases and J by 2 bases, with 9 bases between. The CDR3 bases are TGTGCCAGCAAGGGGTCGGGCAATCAGCCCCAGCATTTT. It codes for CASKGSGNQPQHF. Supplemented by reference TRBV2 and TRBJ1-5, the full variable domain reads EPEVTQTPSHQVTQMGQEVILRCVPISNHLYFYWYRQILGQKVEFLVSFYNNEISEKSEIFDDQFSVERPDGSNFTLKIRSTKLEDSAMYFCASKGSGNQPQHFGDGTRLSIL.